The subject of this entry is one T cell receptor (beta chain). Its cognate antigen is unknown. The PCR was carried out with 60 Vbeta primers and 13 Jbeta primers. Assay used: immunoSEQ multiplex PCR; TCRdb lists only in-frame clones, some missing. The sample consists of about 120,000 clones, 65% to 80% of them appearing once. The entry originates in a study of cytomegalovirus exposure and HLA in healthy donors. General observations from the study: Per published reports, the classifier diagnosed cytomegalovirus status with high specificity and sensitivity. From TCR beta sequences, most subjects' HLA-A and HLA-B alleles were reportedly predicted accurately.

CDR1 MDHEN and CDR2 SYDVKM come from the germline V gene. CDR3 length equals 11 residues. V lost 7 bases, J lost 11 bases, and 14 bases lay in between. The sequenced sample consisted of PBMCs. This clonotype was obtained from a woman aged 60 to 75 in good health and CMV-seropositive. The chain combines TRBV28 with TRBJ1-1; D unclear. In nucleotides, the CDR3 is TGTGCCAGCAATGTGGGCGTTATGGCTTTCTTT. Amino acids: CASNVGVMAFF.